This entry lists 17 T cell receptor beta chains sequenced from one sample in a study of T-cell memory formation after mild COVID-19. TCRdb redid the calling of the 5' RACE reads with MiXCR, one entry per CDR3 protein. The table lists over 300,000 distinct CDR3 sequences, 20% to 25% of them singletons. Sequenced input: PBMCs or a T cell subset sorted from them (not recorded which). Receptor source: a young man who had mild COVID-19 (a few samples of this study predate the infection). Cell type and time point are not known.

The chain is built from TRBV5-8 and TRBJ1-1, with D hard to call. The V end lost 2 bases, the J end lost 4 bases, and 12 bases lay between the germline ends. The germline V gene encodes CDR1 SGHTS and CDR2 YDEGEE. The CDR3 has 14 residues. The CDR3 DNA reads TGTGCCAGCAGCTTTTCCGGGGTTGTCACTGAAGCTTTCTTT. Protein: CASSFSGVVTEAFF.

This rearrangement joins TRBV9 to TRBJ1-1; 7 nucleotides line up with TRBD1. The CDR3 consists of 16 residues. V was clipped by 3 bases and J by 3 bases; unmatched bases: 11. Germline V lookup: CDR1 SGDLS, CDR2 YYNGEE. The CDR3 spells CASSGPVDRVDTEAFF. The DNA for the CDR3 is TGTGCCAGCAGCGGTCCGGTTGACAGGGTAGACACTGAAGCTTTCTTT.

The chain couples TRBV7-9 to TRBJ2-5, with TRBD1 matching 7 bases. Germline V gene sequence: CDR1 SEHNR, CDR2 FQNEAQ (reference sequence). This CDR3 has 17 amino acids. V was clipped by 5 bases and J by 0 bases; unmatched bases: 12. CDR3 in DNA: TGTGCCAGCAGCCACAGATCGACAGGGACCTACCAAGAGACCCAGTACTTC. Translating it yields CASSHRSTGTYQETQYF.

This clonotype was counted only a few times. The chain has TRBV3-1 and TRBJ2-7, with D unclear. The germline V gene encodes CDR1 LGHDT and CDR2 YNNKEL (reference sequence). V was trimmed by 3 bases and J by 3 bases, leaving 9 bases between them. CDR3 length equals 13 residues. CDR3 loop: CASSHIRGYEQYF. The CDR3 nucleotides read TGTGCCAGCAGCCATATTAGAGGCTACGAGCAGTACTTC.

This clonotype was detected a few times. The CDR3 region is CASSLRGPTDTQYF. The CDR3 nucleotides read TGTGCCAGCAGCTTGAGGGGGCCCACAGATACGCAGTATTTT. The chain combines TRBV7-6 with TRBJ2-3, with TRBD1 matching over 7 bases. CDR1 and CDR2 (germline): SGHVS, FNYEAQ. With V trimmed by 3 bases and J by 2 bases, 2 bases remained unmatched. This CDR3 region has 14 residues. Full variable domain (rest looked up from reference TRBV7-6 and TRBJ2-3): GAGVSQSPRYKVTKRGQDVALRCDPISGHVSLYWYRQALGQGPEFLTYFNYEAQQDKSGLPNDRFSAERPEGSISTLTIQRTEQRDSAMYRCASSLRGPTDTQYFGPGTRLTVL.

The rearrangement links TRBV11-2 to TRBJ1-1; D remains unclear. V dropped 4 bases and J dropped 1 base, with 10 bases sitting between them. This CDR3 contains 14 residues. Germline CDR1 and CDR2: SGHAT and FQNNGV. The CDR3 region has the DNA TGTGCCAGCAGCTCGACCTGGGAGAACACTGAAGCTTTCTTT. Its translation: CASSSTWENTEAFF.

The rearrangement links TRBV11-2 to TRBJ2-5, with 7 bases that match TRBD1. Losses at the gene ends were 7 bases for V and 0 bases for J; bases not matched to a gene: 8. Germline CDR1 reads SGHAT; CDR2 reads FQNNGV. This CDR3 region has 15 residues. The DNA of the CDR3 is TGTGCCAGCACCTGGGGGACAGAACACCAAGAGACCCAGTACTTC. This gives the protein CASTWGTEHQETQYF.

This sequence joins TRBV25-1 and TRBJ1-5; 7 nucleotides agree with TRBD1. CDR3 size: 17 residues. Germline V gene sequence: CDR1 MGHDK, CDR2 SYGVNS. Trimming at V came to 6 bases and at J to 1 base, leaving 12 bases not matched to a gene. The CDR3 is CASRTGLGISSNQPQHF. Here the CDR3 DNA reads TGTGCCAGCAGGACAGGGCTGGGGATATCGAGCAATCAGCCCCAGCATTTT. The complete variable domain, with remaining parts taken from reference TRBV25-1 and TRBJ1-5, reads EADIYQTPRYLVIGTGKKITLECSQTMGHDKMYWYQQDPGMELHLIHYSYGVNSTEKGDLSSESTVSRIRTEHFPLTLESARPSHTSQYLCASRTGLGISSNQPQHFGDGTRLSIL.

The CDR3 spells CASSPSRRDSGNTIYF. The CDR3 DNA is TGTGCCAGCAGCCCCAGCCGCCGCGACTCTGGAAACACCATATATTTT. V is TRBV3-1 and J is TRBJ1-3; D unclear. Germline assignment: CDR1 LGHDT and CDR2 YNNKEL (reference sequence). The CDR3 totals 16 residues. V lost 4 bases and J 0 bases, leaving 13 bases between the germline ends.

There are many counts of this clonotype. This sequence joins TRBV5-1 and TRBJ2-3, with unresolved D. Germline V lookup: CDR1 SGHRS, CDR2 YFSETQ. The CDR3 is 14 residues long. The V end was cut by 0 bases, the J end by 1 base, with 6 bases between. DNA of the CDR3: TGCGCCAGCAGCTTGGGCAGCCGCACAGATACGCAGTATTTT. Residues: CASSLGSRTDTQYF.

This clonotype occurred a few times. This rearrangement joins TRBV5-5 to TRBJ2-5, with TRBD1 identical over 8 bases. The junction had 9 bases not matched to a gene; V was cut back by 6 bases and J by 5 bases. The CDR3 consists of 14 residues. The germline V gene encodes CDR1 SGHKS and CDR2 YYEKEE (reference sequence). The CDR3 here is CASTGTGPVETQYF. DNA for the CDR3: TGTGCCAGCACCGGGACAGGACCTGTGGAGACCCAGTACTTC.

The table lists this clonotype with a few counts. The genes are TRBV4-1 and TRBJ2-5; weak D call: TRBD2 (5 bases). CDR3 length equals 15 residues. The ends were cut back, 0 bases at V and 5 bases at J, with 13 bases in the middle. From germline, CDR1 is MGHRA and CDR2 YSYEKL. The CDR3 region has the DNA TGCGCCAGCAGCCAAGATCCCGTGTCGGGGGAGACCCAGTACTTC. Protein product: CASSQDPVSGETQYF.

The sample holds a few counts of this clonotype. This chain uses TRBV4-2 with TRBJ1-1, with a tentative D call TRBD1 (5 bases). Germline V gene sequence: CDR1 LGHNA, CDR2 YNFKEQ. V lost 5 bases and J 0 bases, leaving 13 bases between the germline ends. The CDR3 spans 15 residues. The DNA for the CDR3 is TGTGCCAGCAGCGTTCGACAGACGGTGAACACTGAAGCTTTCTTT. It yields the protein CASSVRQTVNTEAFF.

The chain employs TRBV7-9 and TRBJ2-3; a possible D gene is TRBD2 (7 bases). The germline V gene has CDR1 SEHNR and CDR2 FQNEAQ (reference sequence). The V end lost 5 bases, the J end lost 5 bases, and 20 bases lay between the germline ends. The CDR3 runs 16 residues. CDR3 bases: TGTGCCAGCAGCCCGGGCCCTTCGAGGGGGGGAGATACGCAGTATTTT. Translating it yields CASSPGPSRGGDTQYF.

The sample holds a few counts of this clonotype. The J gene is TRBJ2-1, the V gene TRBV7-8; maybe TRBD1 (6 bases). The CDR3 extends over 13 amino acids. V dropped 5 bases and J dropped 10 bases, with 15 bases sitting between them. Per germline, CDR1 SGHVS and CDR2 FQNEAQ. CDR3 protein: CASSLGASREQFF. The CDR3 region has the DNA TGTGCCAGCAGCCTGGGGGCGTCCAGGGAGCAGTTCTTC.

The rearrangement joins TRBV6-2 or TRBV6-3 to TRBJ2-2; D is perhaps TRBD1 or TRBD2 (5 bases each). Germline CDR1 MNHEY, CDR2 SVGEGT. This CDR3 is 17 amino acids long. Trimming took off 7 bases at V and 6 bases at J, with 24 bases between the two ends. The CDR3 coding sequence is TGTGCCAGCATTCAACACCGGGACCTAAGACGCGCCGGGGAGCTGTTTTTT. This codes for CASIQHRDLRRAGELFF.

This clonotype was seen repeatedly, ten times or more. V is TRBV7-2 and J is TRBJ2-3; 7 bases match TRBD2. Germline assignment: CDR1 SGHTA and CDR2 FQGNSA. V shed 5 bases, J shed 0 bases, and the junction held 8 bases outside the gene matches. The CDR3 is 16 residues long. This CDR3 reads CASSPPVGGSTDTQYF. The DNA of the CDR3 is TGTGCCAGCAGCCCGCCAGTCGGGGGGAGCACAGATACGCAGTATTTT.